This T cell receptor beta chain emerged from a study of blood T cells in healthy people across ages. The J segment lost 2 bases and the V segment lost 6 bases, leaving 7 bases of the junction unmatched. This CDR3 region has 15 residues. Germline values: CDR1 LGHNA, CDR2 YNFKEQ. Using a J-beta primer mix together with a sample-barcoded 5' primer, a second PCR was run for about 7 to 12 cycles. TCRdb analysed the 5' RACE reads with MiXCR anew, one entry per CDR3 protein. In the table there are fewer than 700,000 distinct CDR3 sequences, 35% to 50% of which are singletons. The sequenced material came from blood. This chain links TRBV4-2 with TRBJ2-5, with 9 nucleotides matching TRBD1. The clonotype originates from an elderly man in good health. This CDR3 is CASSQQDRGQETQYF. The DNA of the CDR3 is TGTGCCAGCAGTCAACAGGACAGGGGACAAGAGACCCAGTACTTC.